This is a list of T cell receptor beta chains from one sample in a study of T cell changes during pregnancy in multiple sclerosis. TCRdb's table, derived via immunoSEQ multiplex PCR, lists solely in-frame clones and lacks some. The sample yields about 50,000 clones, 80% to 95% seen once. Here the sequenced sample was CD8+ T cells from peripheral blood mononuclear cells, taken after pregnancy. These TCRs come from a female donor with multiple sclerosis, enrolled in a pregnancy study. Both conserved end residues are part of each CDR3. A D gene is named only where the DNA matches it firmly. Some rows have no size entry. The others give once, few or many, or a class for an expanded clone.

len,v_gene,d_gene,abundance,j_gene,CDR3aa,CDR3nt
14,TRBV4-1,.,once,TRBJ2-7,CASSFDIGGYEQYF,TGCGCCAGCAGCTTCGACATCGGCGGGTACGAGCAGTACTTC
16,TRBV5-1,.,.,TRBJ2-1,CASSLGAADWYNEQFF,TGCGCCAGCAGCTTGGGAGCTGCGGACTGGTACAATGAGCAGTTCTTC
14,TRBV5-5,TRBD1,once,TRBJ2-1,CASSPGTGYNEQFF,TGTGCCAGCAGCCCCGGGACAGGGTACAATGAGCAGTTCTTC
19,TRBV5-8,TRBD1,.,TRBJ2-5,CASSWHAGTGAEPQETQYF,TGTGCCAGCAGCTGGCACGCCGGGACAGGGGCTGAACCTCAAGAGACCCAGTACTTC
18,TRBV13,TRBD1,.,TRBJ1-1,CASSSDRGPYSDNTEAFF,TGTGCCAGCAGCTCGGACAGGGGCCCGTATAGCGACAACACTGAAGCTTTCTTT
14,TRBV5-4,.,.,TRBJ1-4,CASSYSGEGEKLFF,TGTGCCAGCAGCTATTCAGGGGAAGGTGAAAAACTGTTTTTT
15,TRBV2,TRBD2,.,TRBJ2-1,CASSLIAGGNNEQFF,TGTGCCAGCAGTCTTATAGCGGGGGGAAACAATGAGCAGTTCTTC
16,TRBV27,.,.,TRBJ1-2,CASSLSQGTVFYGYTF,TGTGCCAGCAGTTTAAGTCAGGGAACCGTTTTCTATGGCTACACCTTC
14,TRBV7-6,TRBD1,.,TRBJ1-1,CASSLHRGGPEAFF,TGTGCCAGCAGCTTACACAGGGGTGGGCCTGAAGCTTTCTTT
17,TRBV9,TRBD2,.,TRBJ2-7,CASSVEPGGENSYEQYF,TGTGCCAGCAGCGTAGAGCCGGGGGGGGAGAACTCCTACGAGCAGTACTTC
17,TRBV5-1,TRBD1,.,TRBJ1-4,CASRWTTGGNYNEKLFF,TGCGCCAGCAGATGGACAACAGGGGGTAACTATAATGAAAAACTGTTTTTT